The 7 T cell receptor beta chains in this list originate from one sample, sequenced in a study of OX40 agonist ivuxolimab in advanced cancers. The table came from immunoSEQ multiplex PCR; TCRdb's copy has only in-frame clones and leaves some out. The top ten hold around 0.16% of the sample, which has some 96,000 clones, about 89% seen once. Sequences were derived from CD4+ or CD8+ T cells sorted from blood, sampled in a trial of the OX40 agonist ivuxolimab. Receptors originate from an adult with an advanced solid tumor such as melanoma, head and neck, liver or kidney cancer.

This chain links TRBV9 with TRBJ2-3; TRBD2 agrees at 8 bases. This CDR3 is built from 14 residues. V gave up 6 bases and J gave up 3 bases; unmatched junction bases: 6. Per germline, CDR1 SGDLS and CDR2 YYNGEE. The CDR3 region has the DNA TGTGCCAGCACCGCGGGGGGTCGGACAGATACGCAGTATTTT. Its protein is CASTAGGRTDTQYF.

The sample holds one count of this clone. The gene calls are TRBV7-3 and TRBJ2-3; a weak D match, TRBD2 (6 bases). The germline V gene encodes CDR1 SGHTA and CDR2 FQGTGA. With 1 base removed from V and 0 bases from J, the gap between germline ends came to 8 bases. The CDR3 loop spans 15 amino acids. The CDR3 sequence is CASSLNGGSTDTQYF. The CDR3 DNA follows: TGTGCCAGCAGCTTAAACGGGGGTAGCACAGATACGCAGTATTTT.

The rearrangement uses TRBV11-2 and TRBJ2-3, with 12 bases fitting TRBD1. J gave up 4 bases and V 2 bases, and 10 bases lay outside the gene matches. This CDR3 is 18 amino acids long. Per germline, CDR1 SGHAT and CDR2 FQNNGV. Here the CDR3 DNA reads TGTGCCAGCAGCTTAAGACGAGGGACAGGGGGCGCGGCAGATACGCAGTATTTT. This translates into CASSLRRGTGGAADTQYF.

This CDR3 reads CASSVERGDSYEQYF. CDR3 nucleotides: TGTGCCAGCAGCGTAGAGAGGGGGGACTCCTACGAGCAGTACTTC. The V and J genes are TRBV7-3 and TRBJ2-7; D tentatively reads TRBD1 or TRBD2 (6 bases each). The V gene lost 5 bases and the J gene lost 0 bases, with 14 bases spanning the gap. The germline CDR1 and CDR2 sequences are SGHTA and FQGTGA. The CDR3 is 15 residues long.

The V gene is TRBV27, the J gene TRBJ2-3, with 11 bases identical to TRBD2. With 8 bases clipped from V and 2 bases from J, the junction kept 3 bases outside the gene matches. This CDR3 spans 14 amino acids. Germline V lookup: CDR1 MNHEY, CDR2 SMNVEV (reference sequence). The CDR3: CASCSGRVTDTQYF. CDR3 DNA sequence: TGTGCCAGCTGTAGCGGGAGGGTCACAGATACGCAGTATTTT.

About this clone itself: Distinct nucleotide sequences in the sample also encode this CDR3. This chain connects TRBV5-1 to TRBJ2-5; 8 bases line up with TRBD2. The V gene's germline CDR1 is SGHRS and CDR2 YFSETQ. The CDR3 runs 15 residues. Trimming took 4 bases from V and 8 from J; bases not matched to a gene: 13. The DNA of the CDR3 is TGCGCCAGCAGCCCCGGGGGGGGTTCCTGGGAAACCCAGTACTTC. This encodes CASSPGGGSWETQYF.

The genes are TRBV2 and TRBJ2-5, with TRBD1 matching 7 bases. This CDR3 region has 13 residues. The trim removed 7 bases at V and 1 base at J, leaving 3 bases unmatched. The germline V gene has CDR1 SNHLY and CDR2 FYNNEI. The CDR3 loop is CASNRDSQETQYF. Here the CDR3 DNA reads TGTGCCAGCAACCGGGACAGCCAAGAGACCCAGTACTTC.